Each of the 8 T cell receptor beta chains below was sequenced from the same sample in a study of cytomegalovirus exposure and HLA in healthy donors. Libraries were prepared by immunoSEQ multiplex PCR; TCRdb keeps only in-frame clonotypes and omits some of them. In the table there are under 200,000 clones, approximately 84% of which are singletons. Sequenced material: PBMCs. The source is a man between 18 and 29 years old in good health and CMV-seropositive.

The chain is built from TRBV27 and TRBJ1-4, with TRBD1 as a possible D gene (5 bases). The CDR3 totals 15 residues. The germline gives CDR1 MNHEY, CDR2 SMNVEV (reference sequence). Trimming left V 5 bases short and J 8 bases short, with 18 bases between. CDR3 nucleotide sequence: TGTGCCAGCAGTCTTTTTGGTCACCGGGGGGAAAAACTGTTTTTT. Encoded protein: CASSLFGHRGEKLFF.

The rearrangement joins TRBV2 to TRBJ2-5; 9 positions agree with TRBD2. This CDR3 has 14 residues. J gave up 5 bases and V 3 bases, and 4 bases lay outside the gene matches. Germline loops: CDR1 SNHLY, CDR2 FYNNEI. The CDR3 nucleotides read TGTGCCAGCAGTGAGTTAGCGGGAGTGGAGACCCAGTACTTC. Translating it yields CASSELAGVETQYF.

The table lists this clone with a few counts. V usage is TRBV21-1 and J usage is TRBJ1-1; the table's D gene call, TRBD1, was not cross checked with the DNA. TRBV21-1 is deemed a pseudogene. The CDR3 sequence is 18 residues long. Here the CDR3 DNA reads TGTGCCAGCAGCAAAGCGGCCGAGAGGCCAGGGGCTAACACTGAAGCTTTCTTT. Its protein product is CASSKAAERPGANTEAFF.

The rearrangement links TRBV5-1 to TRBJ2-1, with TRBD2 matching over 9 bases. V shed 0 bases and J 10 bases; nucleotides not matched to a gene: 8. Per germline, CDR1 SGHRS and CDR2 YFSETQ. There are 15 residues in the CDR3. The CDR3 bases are TGCGCCAGCAGCTTGGATGCTAGCGGGATAGACGAGCAGTTCTTC. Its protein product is CASSLDASGIDEQFF.

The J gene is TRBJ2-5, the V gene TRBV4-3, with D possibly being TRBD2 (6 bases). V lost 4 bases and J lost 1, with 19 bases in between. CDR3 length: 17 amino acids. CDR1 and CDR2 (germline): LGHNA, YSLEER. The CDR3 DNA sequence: TGCGCCAGCAGCCCACACTTAGCGGAAGGGATCCAAGAGACCCAGTACTTC. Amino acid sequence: CASSPHLAEGIQETQYF.

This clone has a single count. CDR3: CASKLGSSYNEQFF. The CDR3, as DNA: TGTGCCAGTAAACTAGGGAGCTCCTACAATGAGCAGTTCTTC. J is TRBJ2-1 and V is TRBV19; weak D call: TRBD2 (5 bases). The ends were cut back, 7 bases at V and 0 bases at J, with 10 bases in the middle. This CDR3 has 14 amino acids. CDR1 LNHDA and CDR2 SQIVND come from the germline V gene (reference sequence).

CDR3 loop: CASSVAVGQRADYNEQFF. The DNA of the CDR3 is TGTGCCAGCAGCGTAGCGGTGGGGCAGCGGGCCGACTACAATGAGCAGTTCTTC. The chain couples TRBV9 to TRBJ2-1; D is possibly TRBD2 (6 bases). Germline loops: CDR1 SGDLS, CDR2 YYNGEE. The CDR3 sequence is 18 residues long. With 0 bases removed from V and 3 bases from J, the gap between germline ends came to 19 bases.

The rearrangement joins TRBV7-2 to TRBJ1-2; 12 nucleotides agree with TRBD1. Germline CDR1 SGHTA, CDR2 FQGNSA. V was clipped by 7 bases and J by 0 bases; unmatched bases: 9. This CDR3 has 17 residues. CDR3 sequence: CASIWLGQGAANYGYTF. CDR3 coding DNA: TGTGCCAGCATCTGGCTGGGACAGGGGGCGGCTAACTATGGCTACACCTTC.